This T cell receptor (beta chain) was sequenced during a study of cytomegalovirus exposure and HLA in healthy donors. Germline CDR1 reads WSHSY; CDR2 reads SAAADI. This CDR3 has 15 residues. V lost 4 bases, J lost 4 bases, and 7 bases stayed unmatched. Both 60 Vbeta primers and 13 Jbeta primers went into the PCR. TCRdb's copy holds only in-frame clones and misses some; the assay was immunoSEQ multiplex PCR. The sample records roughly 140,000 clones, just under 85% being singletons. This chain uses TRBV10-2 with TRBJ2-1; 7 nucleotides line up with TRBD1. This TCR came from a middle-aged man in good health and CMV-seropositive. Sequenced input: PBMCs. The CDR3 sequence: CASSVGDRVYNEQFF. The CDR3 DNA reads as TGCGCCAGCAGTGTTGGAGACAGGGTTTACAATGAGCAGTTCTTC.